These 9 T cell receptor beta chains came from one sample sequenced in a study of OX40 agonist ivuxolimab in advanced cancers. Data came from immunoSEQ multiplex PCR; TCRdb stores just in-frame clones and leaves some out. Among tens of thousands of clones listed, 85% to 90% were seen once. Sequenced material: CD4+ or CD8+ T cells sorted from blood, taken in a trial of the OX40 agonist ivuxolimab. The source of these receptors is an adult with an advanced solid tumor such as melanoma, head and neck, liver or kidney cancer.

CDR3 coding DNA: TGTGCCAGTAGTGGAAACAGGGGAACTGAAGCTTTCTTT. This encodes CASSGNRGTEAFF. V usage is TRBV19 and J usage is TRBJ1-1, with 7 positions matching TRBD1. The V segment lost 5 bases and the J segment 5 bases; nucleotides outside the gene matches: 5. CDR3 length: 13 residues. Looked up from germline, CDR1 is LNHDA and CDR2 is SQIVND (reference sequence).

This clone occurred once. The V call is TRBV28, the J call TRBJ2-1, with 12 bases aligning to TRBD2. The CDR3 extends over 15 amino acids. Losses at the gene ends were 6 bases for V and 7 bases for J; bases not matched to a gene: 7. Germline V gives CDR1 MDHEN, CDR2 SYDVKM. The CDR3 DNA follows: TGTGCCAGCAGAGAGACTAGCGGGAGATGGAATGAGCAGTTCTTC. This sequence encodes CASRETSGRWNEQFF.

The chain links TRBV18 to TRBJ2-7; D is ambiguous. CDR3 length equals 12 residues. From germline, CDR1 is KGHSH and CDR2 LQKENI. The V gene lost 6 bases and the J gene lost 0 bases, with 6 bases spanning the gap. CDR3 in DNA: TGTGCCAGCTCCCCTAGCTCCTACGAGCAGTACTTC. Its protein product is CASSPSSYEQYF.

This chain joins TRBV18 and TRBJ2-7, with 9 nucleotides matching TRBD2. CDR3 size: 16 residues. Germline assignment: CDR1 KGHSH and CDR2 LQKENI. V lost 3 bases, J lost 3 bases, and 9 bases stayed unmatched. CDR3 sequence: CASSPRTGLALYEQYF. The CDR3 DNA follows: TGTGCCAGCTCACCCAGGACGGGACTAGCCCTCTACGAGCAGTACTTC.

This CDR3 is CSVELFGSYNEQFF. CDR3 DNA: TGCAGCGTGGAGCTATTCGGCTCCTACAATGAGCAGTTCTTC. The chain uses TRBV29-1 and TRBJ2-1; D is unresolved. V lost 6 bases to trimming and J lost 0 bases, with 12 bases between them. CDR3 length: 14 residues. Germline V gives CDR1 SQVTM, CDR2 ANQGSEA.

The chain has TRBV9 and TRBJ2-1; a possible D gene is TRBD2 (7 bases). The germline CDR1 and CDR2 sequences are SGDLS and YYNGEE. This CDR3 spans 20 amino acids. V dropped 1 base and J dropped 0 bases, with 23 bases sitting between them. The CDR3 here is CASSVRGSGAVGDSYNEQFF. The CDR3 bases are TGTGCCAGCAGCGTAAGGGGGAGCGGGGCGGTGGGGGACTCCTACAATGAGCAGTTCTTC.

V and J are TRBV10-3 and TRBJ2-5; D possibly matches TRBD1 or TRBD2 (5 bases each). The germline V gene encodes CDR1 ENHRY and CDR2 SYGVKD. The CDR3 is 16 amino acids. The V end lost 6 bases, the J end lost 9 bases, and 26 bases lay between the germline ends. The CDR3 protein is CAIRPGQGLDPVAQYF. The CDR3 region has the DNA TGTGCCATCAGGCCGGGGCAGGGTTTGGATCCGGTGGCCCAGTACTTC.

The chain uses TRBV7-3 and TRBJ2-5, with 11 bases fitting TRBD2. Unmatched junction bases numbered 6, after V lost 0 bases and J lost 3 bases. Germline V CDR1 and CDR2: SGHTA, FQGTGA. This CDR3 has 17 amino acids. The CDR3 sequence: CASSLTLAGGPEETQYF. DNA for the CDR3: TGTGCCAGCAGCTTAACCTTAGCGGGAGGGCCGGAAGAGACCCAGTACTTC.

The V call is TRBV7-2, the J call TRBJ2-1; no definite D call. Germline V gives CDR1 SGHTA, CDR2 FQGNSA. The V end was cut by 6 bases, the J end by 4 bases, with 7 bases between. The CDR3 extends over 12 amino acids. CDR3 in amino acids: CASSRLYNEQFF. CDR3 nucleotides: TGTGCCAGCAGTCGTCTTTACAATGAGCAGTTCTTC.